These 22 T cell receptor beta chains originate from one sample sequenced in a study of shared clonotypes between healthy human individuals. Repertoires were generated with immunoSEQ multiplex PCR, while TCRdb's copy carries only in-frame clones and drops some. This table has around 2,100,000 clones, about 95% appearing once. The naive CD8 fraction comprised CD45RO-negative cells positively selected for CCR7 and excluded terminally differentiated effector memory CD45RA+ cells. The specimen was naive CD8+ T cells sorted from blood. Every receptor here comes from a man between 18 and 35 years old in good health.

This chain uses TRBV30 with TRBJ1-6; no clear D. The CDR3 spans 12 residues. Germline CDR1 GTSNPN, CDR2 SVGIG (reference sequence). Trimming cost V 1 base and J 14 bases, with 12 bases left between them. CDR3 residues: CAWSDPGNALHF. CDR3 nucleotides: TGTGCCTGGAGTGACCCCGGGAATGCCCTCCACTTT.

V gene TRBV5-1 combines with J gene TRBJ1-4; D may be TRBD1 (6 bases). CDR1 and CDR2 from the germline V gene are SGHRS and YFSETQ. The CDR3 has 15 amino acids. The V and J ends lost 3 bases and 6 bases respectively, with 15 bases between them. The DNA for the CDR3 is TGCGCCAGCAGCTGGGGTACAGGGCTGGATGAAAAACTGTTTTTT. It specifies CASSWGTGLDEKLFF.

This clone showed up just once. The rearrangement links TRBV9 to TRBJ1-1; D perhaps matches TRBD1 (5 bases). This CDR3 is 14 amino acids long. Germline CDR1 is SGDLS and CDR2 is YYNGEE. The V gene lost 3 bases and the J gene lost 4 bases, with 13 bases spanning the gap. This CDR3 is CASSGDVGVTEAFF. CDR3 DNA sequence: TGTGCCAGCAGCGGGGACGTGGGTGTCACTGAAGCTTTCTTT. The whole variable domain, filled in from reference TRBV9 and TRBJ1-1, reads DSGVTQTPKHLITATGQRVTLRCSPRSGDLSVYWYQQSLDQGLQFLIQYYNGEERAKGNILERFSAQQFPDLHSELNLSSLELGDSALYFCASSGDVGVTEAFFGQGTRLTVV.

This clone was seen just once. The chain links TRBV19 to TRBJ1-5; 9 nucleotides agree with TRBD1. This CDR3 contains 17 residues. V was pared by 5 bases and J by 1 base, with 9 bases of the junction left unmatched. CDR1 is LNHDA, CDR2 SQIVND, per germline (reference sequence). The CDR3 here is CASSPGTGSVSNQPQHF. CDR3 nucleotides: TGTGCCAGTAGTCCGGGGACAGGGTCGGTAAGCAATCAGCCCCAGCATTTT.

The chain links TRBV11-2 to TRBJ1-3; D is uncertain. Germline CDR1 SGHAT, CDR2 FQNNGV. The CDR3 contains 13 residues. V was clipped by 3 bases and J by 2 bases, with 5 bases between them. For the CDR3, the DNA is TGTGCCAGCAGCTTCGAAACTGGAAACACCATATATTTT. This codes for CASSFETGNTIYF.

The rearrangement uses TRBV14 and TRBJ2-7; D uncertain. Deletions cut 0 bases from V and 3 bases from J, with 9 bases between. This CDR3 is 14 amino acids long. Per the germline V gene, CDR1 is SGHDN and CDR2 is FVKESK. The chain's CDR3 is CASSQDLVHYEQYF. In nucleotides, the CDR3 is TGTGCCAGCAGCCAAGATCTCGTCCACTACGAGCAGTACTTC.

This chain's CDR3 is CASSPVGELFF. In nucleotides, the CDR3 is TGTGCCAGCAGCCCCGTGGGGGAGCTGTTTTTT. The genes are TRBV6-5 and TRBJ2-2, with unresolved D. V lost 6 bases and J lost 8, with 7 bases in between. There are 11 residues in the CDR3. CDR1 MNHEY and CDR2 SVGAGI come from the germline V gene.

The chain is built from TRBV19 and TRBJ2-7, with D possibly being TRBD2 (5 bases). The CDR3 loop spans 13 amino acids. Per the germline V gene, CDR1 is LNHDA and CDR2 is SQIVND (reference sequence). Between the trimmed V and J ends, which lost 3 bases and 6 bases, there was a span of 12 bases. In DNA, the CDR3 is TGTGCCAGTAGTATCATGGGCACTAGCGAGCAGTACTTC. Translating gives CASSIMGTSEQYF.

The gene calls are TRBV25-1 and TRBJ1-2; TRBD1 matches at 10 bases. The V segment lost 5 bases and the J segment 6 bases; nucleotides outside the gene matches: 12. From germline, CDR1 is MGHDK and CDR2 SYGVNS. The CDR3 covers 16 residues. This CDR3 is CASSFSETGGVDGYTF. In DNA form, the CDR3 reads TGTGCCAGCAGTTTTTCCGAGACAGGGGGCGTGGATGGCTACACCTTC.

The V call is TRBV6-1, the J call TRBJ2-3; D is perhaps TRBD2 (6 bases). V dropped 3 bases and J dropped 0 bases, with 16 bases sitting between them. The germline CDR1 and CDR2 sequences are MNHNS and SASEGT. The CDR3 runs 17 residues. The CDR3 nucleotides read TGTGCCAGCAGTGAGGTTAGGAGCGGGCCCAGCACAGATACGCAGTATTTT. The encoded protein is CASSEVRSGPSTDTQYF.

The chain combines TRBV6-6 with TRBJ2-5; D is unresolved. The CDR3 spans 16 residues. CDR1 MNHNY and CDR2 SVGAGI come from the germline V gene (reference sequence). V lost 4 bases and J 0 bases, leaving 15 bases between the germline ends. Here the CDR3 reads CASSSTKASDQETQYF. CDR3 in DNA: TGTGCCAGCAGTTCCACTAAGGCAAGCGACCAAGAGACCCAGTACTTC.

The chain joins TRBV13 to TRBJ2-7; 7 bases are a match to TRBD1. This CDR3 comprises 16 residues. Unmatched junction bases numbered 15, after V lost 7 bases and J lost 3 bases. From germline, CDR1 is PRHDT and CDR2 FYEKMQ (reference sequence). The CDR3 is CASTFGQDATYYEQYF. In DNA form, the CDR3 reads TGTGCCAGCACCTTCGGACAGGACGCAACCTACTACGAGCAGTACTTC.

The CDR3 DNA reads TGTGCCAGCAGTCGGGACGTCGAAACCTACGAGCAGTACTTC. Protein sequence: CASSRDVETYEQYF. The chain employs TRBV28 and TRBJ2-7; D is possibly TRBD1 or TRBD2 (5 bases each). The V end was cut by 5 bases, the J end by 2 bases, with 13 bases between. The CDR3 has 14 amino acids. Germline V lookup: CDR1 MDHEN, CDR2 SYDVKM. Based on the CDR3 plus reference TRBV28 and TRBJ2-7, the full variable domain is DVKVTQSSRYLVKRTGEKVFLECVQDMDHENMFWYRQDPGLGLRLIYFSYDVKMKEKGDIPEGYSVSREKKERFSLILESASTNQTSMYLCASSRDVETYEQYFGPGTRLTVT.

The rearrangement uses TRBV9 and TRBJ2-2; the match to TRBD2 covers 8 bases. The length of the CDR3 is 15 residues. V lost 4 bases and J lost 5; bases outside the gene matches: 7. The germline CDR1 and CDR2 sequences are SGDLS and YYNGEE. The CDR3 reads CASSMSGGLTGELFF. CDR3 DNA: TGTGCCAGCAGCATGAGCGGGGGATTGACCGGGGAGCTGTTTTTT.

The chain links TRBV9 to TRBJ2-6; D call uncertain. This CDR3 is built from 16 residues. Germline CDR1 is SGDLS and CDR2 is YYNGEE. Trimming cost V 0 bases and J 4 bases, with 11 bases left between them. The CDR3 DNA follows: TGTGCCAGCAGCGTAGGGGCCATGACCGGGGCCAACGTCCTGACTTTC. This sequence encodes CASSVGAMTGANVLTF.

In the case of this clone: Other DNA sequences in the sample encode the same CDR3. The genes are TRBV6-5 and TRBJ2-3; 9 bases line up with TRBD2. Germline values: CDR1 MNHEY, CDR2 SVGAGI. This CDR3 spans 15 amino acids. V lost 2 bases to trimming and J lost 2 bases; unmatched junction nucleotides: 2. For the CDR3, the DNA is TGTGCCAGCAGTTACCTAGCGGGGTCCACAGATACGCAGTATTTT. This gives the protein CASSYLAGSTDTQYF.

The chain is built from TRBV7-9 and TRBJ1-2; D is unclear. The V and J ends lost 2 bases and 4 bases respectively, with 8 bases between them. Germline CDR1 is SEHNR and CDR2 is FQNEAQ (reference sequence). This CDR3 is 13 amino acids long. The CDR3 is CASSLSPVYGYTF. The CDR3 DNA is TGTGCCAGCAGCTTATCCCCAGTCTATGGCTACACCTTC.

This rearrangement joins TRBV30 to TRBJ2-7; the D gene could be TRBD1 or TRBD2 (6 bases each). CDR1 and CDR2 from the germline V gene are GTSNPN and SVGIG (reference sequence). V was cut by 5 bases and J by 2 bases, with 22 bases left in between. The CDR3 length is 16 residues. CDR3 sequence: CAWDGGTLMPPYEQYF. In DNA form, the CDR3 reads TGTGCCTGGGATGGCGGGACACTCATGCCCCCCTACGAGCAGTACTTC.

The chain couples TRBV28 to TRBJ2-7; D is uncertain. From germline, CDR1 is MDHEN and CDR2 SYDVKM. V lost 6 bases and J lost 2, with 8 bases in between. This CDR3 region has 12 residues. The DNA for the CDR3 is TGTGCCAGCAGGGACGGAACCTACGAGCAGTACTTC. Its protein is CASRDGTYEQYF.

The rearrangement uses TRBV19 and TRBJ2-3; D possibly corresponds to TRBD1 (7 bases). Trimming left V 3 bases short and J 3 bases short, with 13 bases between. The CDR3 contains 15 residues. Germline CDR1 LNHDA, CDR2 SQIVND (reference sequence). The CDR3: CASSIWSGGTDTQYF. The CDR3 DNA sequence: TGTGCCAGTAGTATCTGGTCAGGGGGGACAGATACGCAGTATTTT.

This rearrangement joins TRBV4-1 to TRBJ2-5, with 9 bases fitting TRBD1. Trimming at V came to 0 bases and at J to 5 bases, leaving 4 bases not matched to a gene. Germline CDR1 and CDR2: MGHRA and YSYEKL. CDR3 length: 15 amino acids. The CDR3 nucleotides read TGCGCCAGCAGCCAAGACCCGGACAGGGGCGAGACCCAGTACTTC. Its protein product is CASSQDPDRGETQYF.

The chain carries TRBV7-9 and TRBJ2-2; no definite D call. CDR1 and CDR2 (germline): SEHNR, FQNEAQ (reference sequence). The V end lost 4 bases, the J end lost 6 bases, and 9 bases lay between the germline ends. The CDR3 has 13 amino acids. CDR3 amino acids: CASSSSPPGELFF. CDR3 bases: TGTGCCAGCAGCTCTAGTCCCCCCGGGGAGCTGTTTTTT.